The 16 T cell receptor beta chains below all came from one sample that was sequenced in a study of blood T cells in healthy people across ages. Primed by a sample-barcoded 5' primer and a J-beta primer mix, a second PCR proceeded for 7 to 11 cycles. TCRdb recomputed calls from the 5' RACE reads with MiXCR, one row per CDR3 protein. The data contain 1.5 million to 2 million distinct CDR3 sequences, 25% to 30% of them singletons. The specimen sequenced was blood. The source of these receptors is a woman under 40 in good health.

A note on this clonotype: Given a much more abundant clone one base away, this may be a read error. This sequence joins TRBV12-3 or TRBV12-4 and TRBJ2-1; 7 positions match TRBD2. V was pared by 4 bases and J by 10 bases, with 13 bases of the junction left unmatched. The CDR3 totals 15 residues. The CDR3 region has the DNA TGTGCCAGCAGTTGGGGGGGGACGAGCTCCTACGAGCAGTTCTTC. Translation: CASSWGGTSSYEQFF.

This clonotype has a count of ten or more. This chain uses TRBV10-3 with TRBJ2-1; 15 bases agree with TRBD2. Unmatched junction bases numbered 2, after V lost 0 bases and J lost 5 bases. CDR3 length: 17 amino acids. Germline-derived CDR1 and CDR2 are ENHRY and SYGVKD. CDR3 nucleotides: TGTGCCATCAGTGAGTCGGGGACTAGCGGGGGGCACAATGAGCAGTTCTTC. Protein sequence: CAISESGTSGGHNEQFF.

This chain links TRBV29-1 with TRBJ1-5, with 10 bases that match TRBD1. Germline loops: CDR1 SQVTM, CDR2 ANQGSEA. The CDR3 length is 14 residues. Trimming at V came to 4 bases and at J to 11 bases, leaving 11 bases not matched to a gene. The CDR3 sequence is CSVGQGADGGAQHF. The CDR3 DNA is TGCAGCGTTGGACAGGGGGCGGACGGGGGGGCCCAGCATTTT.

This chain links TRBV20-1 with TRBJ1-1; the match to TRBD1 covers 7 bases. The ends lost 5 bases at V and 5 bases at J; junction bases unmatched: 11. Germline V gene data show CDR1 as DFQATT and CDR2 as SNEGSKA (reference sequence). This CDR3 is built from 14 residues. The CDR3 sequence: CSARQGVGGTEAFF. The CDR3 coding sequence is TGCAGTGCTCGACAGGGTGTAGGGGGAACTGAAGCTTTCTTT.

This clonotype was picked up many times. The chain uses TRBV12-3 or TRBV12-4 and TRBJ2-1; maybe TRBD1 (5 bases). V was cut by 5 bases and J by 1 base, with 18 bases left in between. The CDR3 is made up of 17 amino acids. The CDR3 reads CASSPSQAGWSYNEQFF. In DNA, the CDR3 is TGTGCCAGCAGTCCTTCACAGGCCGGGTGGTCCTACAATGAGCAGTTCTTC.

This clonotype has ten or more counts. The chain carries TRBV10-3 and TRBJ2-7, with D perhaps matching TRBD1 (6 bases). Germline V gene sequence: CDR1 ENHRY, CDR2 SYGVKD. The V end was cut by 7 bases, the J end by 6 bases, with 10 bases between. This CDR3 has 11 residues. CDR3 DNA: TGTGCCATCATGGAAGGGGGCGAGCAGTACTTC. Its protein is CAIMEGGEQYF.

The chain has TRBV7-9 and TRBJ2-1; possible D gene TRBD2, 6 bases. Germline V gene lookup returns CDR1 SEHNR and CDR2 FQNEAQ (reference sequence). The V and J ends lost 5 bases and 14 bases respectively, with 19 bases between them. CDR3 length: 13 amino acids. CDR3 sequence: CASSGGLAEGKFF. The CDR3 DNA follows: TGTGCCAGCAGCGGGGGTCTGGCGGAGGGGAAGTTCTTC. The entire variable domain, with the rest obtained from reference TRBV7-9 and TRBJ2-1, is as follows: DTGVSQNPRHKITKRGQNVTFRCDPISEHNRLYWYRQTLGQGPEFLTYFQNEAQLEKSRLLSDRFSAERPKGSFSTLEIQRTEQGDSAMYLCASSGGLAEGKFFGPGTRLTVL.

This clonotype was seen only a few times. V and J are TRBV12-5 and TRBJ1-4, with D maybe TRBD1 (6 bases). V lost 3 bases, J lost 7 bases, and 12 bases lay in between. The CDR3 sequence is 14 residues long. Per germline, CDR1 LGHNT and CDR2 FRNRAP. CDR3 amino acids: CASGLQGGFEKLFF. CDR3 sequence (DNA): TGTGCTAGTGGTTTACAGGGAGGATTTGAAAAACTGTTTTTT.

Ten or more counts support this clonotype. The chain uses TRBV5-5 and TRBJ2-1; possibly TRBD1 for D (6 bases). The V and J ends lost 4 bases and 3 bases respectively, with 20 bases between them. Germline V gene data show CDR1 as SGHKS and CDR2 as YYEKEE (reference sequence). This CDR3 is 17 amino acids long. The CDR3 DNA sequence: TGTGCCAGCAGCACAGGGACACTTGTGGGCTACTACAATGAGCAGTTCTTC. Its translation: CASSTGTLVGYYNEQFF.

V gene TRBV20-1 combines with J gene TRBJ2-3, with D maybe TRBD2 (5 bases). Germline CDR1 DFQATT, CDR2 SNEGSKA (reference sequence). The CDR3 extends over 13 amino acids. Between the trimmed V and J ends, which lost 5 bases and 3 bases, there was a span of 12 bases. The CDR3 spells CSAPEGPTDTQYF. The CDR3 nucleotides read TGCAGTGCTCCCGAGGGCCCAACAGATACGCAGTATTTT.

To note about this clonotype: The junction shows a germline mismatch at one end, possibly a read error. The chain has TRBV27 and TRBJ2-2; the D gene is possibly TRBD1 (6 bases). The germline gives CDR1 MNHEY, CDR2 SMNVEV (reference sequence). The CDR3 is made up of 14 amino acids. CDR3 in DNA: TGTGCCAGCAGCGTATACAGGGATACCGGGGAGCGGTTTTTT. Its protein is CASSVYRDTGERFF.

This clonotype was counted between two and nine times. The germline gene is not matched at one end of the junction; a read error may be the cause. The V gene is TRBV14, the J gene TRBJ2-7; the D is unclear. Germline V CDR1 and CDR2: SGHDN, FVKESK. The CDR3 totals 14 residues. The CDR3: CASSQGTHPYGQYF. The CDR3 DNA reads as TGTGCCAGCAGCCAAGGCACCCATCCATACGGGCAGTACTTC.

This clonotype was counted ten times or more. The chain recombines TRBV5-1 with TRBJ1-2, with 11 bases identical to TRBD1. CDR1 and CDR2 from the germline V gene are SGHRS and YFSETQ. The length of the CDR3 is 15 residues. V gave up 4 bases and J gave up 9 bases; unmatched junction bases: 11. CDR3 DNA: TGCGCCAGCAGCCTCCTAGGGACAGGGGGTCTACGCTACACCTTC. This translates into CASSLLGTGGLRYTF.

Note on this clonotype: Compared with germline, one end of the junction differs, possibly owing to a read error. The rearrangement uses TRBV6-1 and TRBJ2-7; a possible D gene is TRBD2 (5 bases). The CDR3 is 14 amino acids. Germline CDR1 is MNHNS and CDR2 is SASEGT. This CDR3 is CVSSKLGSSYEQYF. DNA of the CDR3: TGTGTCAGCAGCAAGCTGGGGAGTTCCTACGAGCAGTACTTC.

In this sample, this clonotype turned up many times. The gene calls are TRBV28 and TRBJ2-4, with no clear D. This CDR3 has 14 amino acids. Germline values: CDR1 MDHEN, CDR2 SYDVKM. Trimming took off 3 bases at V and 2 bases at J, with 8 bases between the two ends. The CDR3 coding sequence is TGTGCCAGCAGTTTCGGCACCCCCAAAAACATTCAGTACTTC. It codes for CASSFGTPKNIQYF.

This clonotype turned up a few times. The rearrangement joins TRBV7-9 to TRBJ2-1; TRBD2 matches 11 bases. Germline V gene lookup returns CDR1 SEHNR and CDR2 FQNEAQ (reference sequence). CDR3 size: 16 residues. J gave up 8 bases and V 5 bases, and 11 bases lay outside the gene matches. CDR3 sequence (DNA): TGTGCCAGCAGCGAGGGACTAGCGGTGATGGGCGATGAGCAGTTCTTC. Translated: CASSEGLAVMGDEQFF.